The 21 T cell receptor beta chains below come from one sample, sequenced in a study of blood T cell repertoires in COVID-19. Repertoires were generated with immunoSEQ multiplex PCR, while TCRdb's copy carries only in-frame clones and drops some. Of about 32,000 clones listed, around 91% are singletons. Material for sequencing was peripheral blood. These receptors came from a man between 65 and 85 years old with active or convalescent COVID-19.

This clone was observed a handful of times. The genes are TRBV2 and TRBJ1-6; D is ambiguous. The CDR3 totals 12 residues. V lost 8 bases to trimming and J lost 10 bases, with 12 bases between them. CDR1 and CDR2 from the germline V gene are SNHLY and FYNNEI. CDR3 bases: TGTGCCAGCGTTCCGGCGGGGTCACCCCTCCACTTT. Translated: CASVPAGSPLHF. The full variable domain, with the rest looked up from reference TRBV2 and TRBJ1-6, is EPEVTQTPSHQVTQMGQEVILRCVPISNHLYFYWYRQILGQKVEFLVSFYNNEISEKSEIFDDQFSVERPDGSNFTLKIRSTKLEDSAMYFCASVPAGSPLHFGNGTRLTVT.

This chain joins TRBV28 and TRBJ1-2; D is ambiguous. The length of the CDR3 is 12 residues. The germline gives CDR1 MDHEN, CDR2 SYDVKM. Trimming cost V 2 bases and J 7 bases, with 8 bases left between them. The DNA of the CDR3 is TGTGCCAGCAGTTTAAGCCTAACTGGCTACACCTTC. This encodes CASSLSLTGYTF.

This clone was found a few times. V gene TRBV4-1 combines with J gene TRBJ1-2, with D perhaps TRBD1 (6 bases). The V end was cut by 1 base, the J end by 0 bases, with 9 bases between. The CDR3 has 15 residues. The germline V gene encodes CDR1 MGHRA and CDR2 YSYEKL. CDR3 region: CASSQGAGANYGYTF. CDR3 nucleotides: TGCGCCAGCAGCCAAGGGGCAGGGGCTAACTATGGCTACACCTTC.

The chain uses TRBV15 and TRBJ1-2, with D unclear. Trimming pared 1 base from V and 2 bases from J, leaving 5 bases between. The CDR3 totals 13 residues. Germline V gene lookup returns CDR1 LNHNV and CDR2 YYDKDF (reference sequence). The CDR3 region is CATSRGVNYGYTF. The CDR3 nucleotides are TGTGCCACCAGCAGAGGCGTAAACTATGGCTACACCTTC.

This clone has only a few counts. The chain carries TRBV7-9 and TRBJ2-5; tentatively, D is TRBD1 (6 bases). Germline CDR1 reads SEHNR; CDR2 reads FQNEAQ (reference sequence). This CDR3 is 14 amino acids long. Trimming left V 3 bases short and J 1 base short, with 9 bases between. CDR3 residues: CASSFMTGQETQYF. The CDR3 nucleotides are TGTGCCAGCAGCTTCATGACAGGCCAAGAGACCCAGTACTTC.

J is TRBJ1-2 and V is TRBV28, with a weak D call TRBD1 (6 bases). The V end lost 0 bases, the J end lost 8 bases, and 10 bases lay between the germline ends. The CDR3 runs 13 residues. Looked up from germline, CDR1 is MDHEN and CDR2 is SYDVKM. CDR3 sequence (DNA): TGTGCCAGCAGTTTATGGGCAGGGGAGGGCTACACCTTC. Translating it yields CASSLWAGEGYTF.

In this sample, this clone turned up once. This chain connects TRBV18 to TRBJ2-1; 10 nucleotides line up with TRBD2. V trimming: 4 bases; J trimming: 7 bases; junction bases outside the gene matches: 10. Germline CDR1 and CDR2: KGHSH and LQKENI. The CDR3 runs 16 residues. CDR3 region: CASSRELLLAGNEQFF. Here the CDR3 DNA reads TGTGCCAGCTCACGAGAACTCCTACTAGCGGGGAATGAGCAGTTCTTC. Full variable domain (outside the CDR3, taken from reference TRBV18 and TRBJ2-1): NAGVMQNPRHLVRRRGQEARLRCSPMKGHSHVYWYRQLPEEGLKFMVYLQKENIIDESGMPKERFSAEFPKEGPSILRIQQVVRGDSAAYFCASSRELLLAGNEQFFGPGTRLTVL.

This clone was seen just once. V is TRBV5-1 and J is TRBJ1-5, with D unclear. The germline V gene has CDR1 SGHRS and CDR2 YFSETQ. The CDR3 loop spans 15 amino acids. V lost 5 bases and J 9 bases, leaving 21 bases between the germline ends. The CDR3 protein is CASRTDPAGGGPQHF. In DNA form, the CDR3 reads TGCGCCAGCAGGACCGACCCGGCCGGCGGCGGGCCCCAGCATTTT.

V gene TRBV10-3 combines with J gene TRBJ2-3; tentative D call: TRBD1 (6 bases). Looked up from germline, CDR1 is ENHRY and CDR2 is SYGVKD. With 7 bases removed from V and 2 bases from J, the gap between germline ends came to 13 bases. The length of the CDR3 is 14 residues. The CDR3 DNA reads TGTGCCATCAAGAGTAGGGACAACACAGATACGCAGTATTTT. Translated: CAIKSRDNTDTQYF.

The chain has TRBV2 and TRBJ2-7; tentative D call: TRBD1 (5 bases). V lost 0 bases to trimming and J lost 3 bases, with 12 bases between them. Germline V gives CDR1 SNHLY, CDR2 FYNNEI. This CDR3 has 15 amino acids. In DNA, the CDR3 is TGTGCCAGCAGTGAAGCTACAGGTGCCCACTACGAGCAGTACTTC. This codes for CASSEATGAHYEQYF.

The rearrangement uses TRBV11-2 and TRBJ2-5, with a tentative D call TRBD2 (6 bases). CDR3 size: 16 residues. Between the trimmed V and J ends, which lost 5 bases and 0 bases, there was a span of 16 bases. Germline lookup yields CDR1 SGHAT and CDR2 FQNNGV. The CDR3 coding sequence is TGTGCCAGCAGCCTAGCGAGCGGCAGGTACCAAGAGACCCAGTACTTC. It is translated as CASSLASGRYQETQYF. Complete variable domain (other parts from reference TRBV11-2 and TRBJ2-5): EAGVAQSPRYKIIEKRQSVAFWCNPISGHATLYWYQQILGQGPKLLIQFQNNGVVDDSQLPKDRFSAERLKGVDSTLKIQPAKLEDSAVYLCASSLASGRYQETQYFGPGTRLLVL.

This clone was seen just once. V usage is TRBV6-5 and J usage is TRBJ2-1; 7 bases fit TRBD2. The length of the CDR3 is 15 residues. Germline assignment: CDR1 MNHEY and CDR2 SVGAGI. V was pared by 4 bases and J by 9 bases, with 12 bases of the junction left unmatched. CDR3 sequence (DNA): TGTGCCAGCAGTTTCAACTGGGACTACGGTACTGAGCAGTTCTTC. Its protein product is CASSFNWDYGTEQFF.

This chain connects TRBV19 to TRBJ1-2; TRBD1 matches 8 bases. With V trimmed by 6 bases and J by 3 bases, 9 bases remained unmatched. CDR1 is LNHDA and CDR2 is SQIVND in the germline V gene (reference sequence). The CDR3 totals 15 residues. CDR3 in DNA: TGTGCCAGTAGCCTAGGGGACAGGAACGACTATGGCTACACCTTC. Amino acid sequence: CASSLGDRNDYGYTF.

CDR3 bases: TGTGCCAGCAGTTTACCGGGGGTTACCCATGAGCAGTTCTTC. Residues: CASSLPGVTHEQFF. The chain recombines TRBV28 with TRBJ2-1, with a weak D call TRBD2 (6 bases). The germline CDR1 and CDR2 sequences are MDHEN and SYDVKM. The CDR3 totals 14 residues. The V end lost 2 bases, the J end lost 8 bases, and 13 bases lay between the germline ends.

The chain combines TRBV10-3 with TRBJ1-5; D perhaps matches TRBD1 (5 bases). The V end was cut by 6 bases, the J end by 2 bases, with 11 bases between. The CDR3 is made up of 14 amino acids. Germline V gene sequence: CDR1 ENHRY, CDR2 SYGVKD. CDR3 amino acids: CAISPQGGNQPQHF. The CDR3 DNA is TGTGCCATCAGCCCGCAGGGTGGCAATCAGCCCCAGCATTTT.

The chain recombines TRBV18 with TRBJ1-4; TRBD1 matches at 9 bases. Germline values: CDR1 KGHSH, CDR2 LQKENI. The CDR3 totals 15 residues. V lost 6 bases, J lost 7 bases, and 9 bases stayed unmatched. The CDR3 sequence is CASSLPTGQGEKLFF. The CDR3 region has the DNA TGTGCCAGCTCCCTTCCGACGGGACAGGGTGAAAAACTGTTTTTT.

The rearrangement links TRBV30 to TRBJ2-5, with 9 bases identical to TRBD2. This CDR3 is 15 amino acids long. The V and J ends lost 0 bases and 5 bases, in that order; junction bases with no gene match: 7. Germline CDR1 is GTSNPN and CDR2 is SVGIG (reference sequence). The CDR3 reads CAWSVAGGQWETQYF. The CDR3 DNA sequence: TGTGCCTGGAGTGTTGCGGGGGGGCAGTGGGAGACCCAGTACTTC.

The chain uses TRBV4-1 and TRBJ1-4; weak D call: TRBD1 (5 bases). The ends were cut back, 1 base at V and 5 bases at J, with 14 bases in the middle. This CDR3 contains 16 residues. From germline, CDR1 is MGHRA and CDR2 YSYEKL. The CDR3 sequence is CASSQGSGRANEKLFF. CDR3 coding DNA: TGCGCCAGCAGCCAAGGCTCCGGCAGGGCGAATGAAAAACTGTTTTTT.

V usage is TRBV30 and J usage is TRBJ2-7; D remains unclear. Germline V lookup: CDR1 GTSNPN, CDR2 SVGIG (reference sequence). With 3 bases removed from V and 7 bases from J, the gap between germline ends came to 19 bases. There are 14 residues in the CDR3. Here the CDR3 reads CAWSILSPPGEQYF. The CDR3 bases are TGTGCCTGGAGCATACTTTCTCCCCCCGGGGAGCAGTACTTC.

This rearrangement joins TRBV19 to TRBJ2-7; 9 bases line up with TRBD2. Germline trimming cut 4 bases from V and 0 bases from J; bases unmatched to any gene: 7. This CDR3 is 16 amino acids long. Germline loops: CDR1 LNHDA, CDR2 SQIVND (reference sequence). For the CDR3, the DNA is TGTGCCAGTAGTAAACGCTTTAGCGGGAGCTCCTACGAGCAGTACTTC. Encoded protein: CASSKRFSGSSYEQYF.

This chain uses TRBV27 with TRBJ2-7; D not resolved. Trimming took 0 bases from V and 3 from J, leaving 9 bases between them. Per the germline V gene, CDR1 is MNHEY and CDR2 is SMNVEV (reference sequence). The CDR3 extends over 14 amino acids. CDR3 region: CASSLSLGGYEQYF. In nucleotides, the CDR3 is TGTGCCAGCAGTTTATCGCTAGGTGGCTACGAGCAGTACTTC.